The T cell receptor (beta chain) under discussion was sequenced for a study of T-cell reconstitution after alpha-beta-depleted transplantation in children. Study outcomes and limitations: It was reported that alpha-beta T cells came from several hundred expanded graft clones (about two months after transplant).

Losses at the gene ends were 7 bases for V and 0 bases for J; bases not matched to a gene: 2. The length of the CDR3 is 13 residues. From germline, CDR1 is SGHRS and CDR2 YFSETQ. Preparation of the TCRbeta library was carried out with unique molecular identifiers. MiXCR was run by TCRdb on the PCR reads, yielding one entry per CDR3 protein. The sample carries 100,000 or so distinct CDR3 sequences, 15% to 17% recorded once. This clonotype was found a few times. What it binds is not known. The TCR sequence derives from a male patient under 10 years old who had a stem cell transplant for acute lymphoblastic leukemia, so the T cells may come from the graft donor. The sequenced sample was PBMCs, mostly from graft donor cells, obtained 180 days after TCRalphabeta/CD19-depleted stem cell transplant. The chain couples TRBV5-1 to TRBJ1-1; 8 bases are a match to TRBD1. CDR3 sequence (DNA): TGCGCCAGCGGACAGGGCCTGAACACTGAAGCTTTCTTT. Protein sequence: CASGQGLNTEAFF.